A single sample is the source of the 3 T cell receptor beta chains below, sequenced in a study of OX40 agonist ivuxolimab in advanced cancers. Library preparation used the immunoSEQ multiplex PCR assay. The clones in this table, taken by TCRdb from immuneACCESS, are in-frame only. Not every clone is retained; where verified, under half of the shortfall comes from an unresolved V gene, and the cause of the rest is unknown. Present in this sample are fewer than 35,000 clones, around 90% of which were seen just once. The ten largest clones represent roughly 53% of the sample. Here the sequenced sample was CD4+ or CD8+ T cells sorted from blood, taken in a trial of the OX40 agonist ivuxolimab. The origin of the receptors is an adult with an advanced solid tumor such as melanoma, head and neck, liver or kidney cancer.

The rearrangement joins TRBV2 to TRBJ1-5; TRBD1 matches at 8 bases. Germline trimming cut 1 base from V and 10 bases from J; bases unmatched to any gene: 3. The CDR3 is 13 amino acids. The germline V gene encodes CDR1 SNHLY and CDR2 FYNNEI. DNA for the CDR3: TGTGCCAGCAGTGAAGGGGGACAGGTACCCCAGCATTTT. Its protein product is CASSEGGQVPQHF.

This clone was seen more than once but under ten times. The rearrangement joins TRBV7-3 to TRBJ2-3; no firm D call. Trimming shortened V by 2 bases and J by 5 bases, and 2 bases separated the two germline ends. Germline V gene lookup returns CDR1 SGHTA and CDR2 FQGTGA. CDR3 length: 11 residues. Here the CDR3 DNA reads TGTGCCAGCAGCTTAGAAGATACGCAGTATTTT. Translation gives CASSLEDTQYF.

The V call is TRBV9, the J call TRBJ1-6, with D unclear. Looked up from germline, CDR1 is SGDLS and CDR2 is YYNGEE. The CDR3 runs to 14 residues. The V and J ends lost 3 bases and 10 bases respectively, with 14 bases between them. CDR3 nucleotides: TGTGCCAGCAGCGAGGATGAATCCGTATCACCCCTCCACTTT. The encoded protein is CASSEDESVSPLHF.